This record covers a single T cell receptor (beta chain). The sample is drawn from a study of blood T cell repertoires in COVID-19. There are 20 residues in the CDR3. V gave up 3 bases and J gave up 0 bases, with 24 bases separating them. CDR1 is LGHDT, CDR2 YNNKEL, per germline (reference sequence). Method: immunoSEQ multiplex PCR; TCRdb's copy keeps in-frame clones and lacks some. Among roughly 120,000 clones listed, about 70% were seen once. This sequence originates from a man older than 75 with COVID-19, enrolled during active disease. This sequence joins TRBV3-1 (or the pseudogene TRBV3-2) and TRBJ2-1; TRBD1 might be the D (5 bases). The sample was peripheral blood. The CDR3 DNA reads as TGTGCCAGCAGCCACCCTGGAGACTGGGGCGCTCAGAGCTCCTACAATGAGCAGTTCTTC. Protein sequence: CASSHPGDWGAQSSYNEQFF.